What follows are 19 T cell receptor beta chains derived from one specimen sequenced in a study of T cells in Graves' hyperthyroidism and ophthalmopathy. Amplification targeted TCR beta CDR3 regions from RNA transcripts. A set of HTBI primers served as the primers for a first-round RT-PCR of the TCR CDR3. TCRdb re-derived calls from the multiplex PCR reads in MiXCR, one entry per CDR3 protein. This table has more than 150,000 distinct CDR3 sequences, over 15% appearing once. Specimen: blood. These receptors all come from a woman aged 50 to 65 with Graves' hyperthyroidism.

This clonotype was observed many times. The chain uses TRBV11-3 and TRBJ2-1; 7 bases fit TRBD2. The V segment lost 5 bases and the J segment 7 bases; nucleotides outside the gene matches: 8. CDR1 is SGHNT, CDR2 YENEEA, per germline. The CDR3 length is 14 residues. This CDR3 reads CASSQNAGGNEQFF. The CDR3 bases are TGTGCCAGCAGCCAAAACGCCGGGGGGAATGAGCAGTTCTTC.

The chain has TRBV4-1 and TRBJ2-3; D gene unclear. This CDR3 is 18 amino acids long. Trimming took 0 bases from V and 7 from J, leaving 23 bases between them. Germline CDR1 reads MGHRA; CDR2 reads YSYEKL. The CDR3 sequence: CASSQDRGNHVASYTQYF. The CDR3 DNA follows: TGCGCCAGCAGCCAAGATCGTGGAAACCATGTAGCCTCATATACGCAGTATTTT.

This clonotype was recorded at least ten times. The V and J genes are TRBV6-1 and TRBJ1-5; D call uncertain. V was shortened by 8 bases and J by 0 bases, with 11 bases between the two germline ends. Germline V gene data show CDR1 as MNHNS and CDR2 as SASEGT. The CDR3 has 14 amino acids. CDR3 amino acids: CASQGDFSNQPQHF. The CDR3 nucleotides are TGTGCCAGCCAAGGAGACTTTAGCAATCAGCCCCAGCATTTT.

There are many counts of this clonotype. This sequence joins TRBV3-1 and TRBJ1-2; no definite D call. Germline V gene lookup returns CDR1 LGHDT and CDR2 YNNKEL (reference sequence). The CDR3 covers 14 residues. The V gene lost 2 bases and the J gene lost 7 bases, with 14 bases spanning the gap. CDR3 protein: CASSQQVSFRGYTF. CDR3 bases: TGTGCCAGCAGCCAACAGGTTTCCTTCCGTGGCTACACCTTC.

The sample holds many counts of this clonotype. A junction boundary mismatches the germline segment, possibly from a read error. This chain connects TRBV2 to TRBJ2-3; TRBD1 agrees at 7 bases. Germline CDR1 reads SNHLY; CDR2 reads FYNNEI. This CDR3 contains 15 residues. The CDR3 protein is CANSDPGQKTDTQYF. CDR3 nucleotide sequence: TGTGCCAACAGTGATCCGGGACAGAAGACAGATACGCAGTATTTT. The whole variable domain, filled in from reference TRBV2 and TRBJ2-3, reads EPEVTQTPSHQVTQMGQEVILRCVPISNHLYFYWYRQILGQKVEFLVSFYNNEISEKSEIFDDQFSVERPDGSNFTLKIRSTKLEDSAMYFCANSDPGQKTDTQYFGPGTRLTVL.

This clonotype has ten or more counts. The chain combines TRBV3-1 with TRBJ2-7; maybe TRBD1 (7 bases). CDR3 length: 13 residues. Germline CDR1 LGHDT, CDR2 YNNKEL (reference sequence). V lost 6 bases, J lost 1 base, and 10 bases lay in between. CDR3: CASRRGQSYEQYF. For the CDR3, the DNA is TGTGCCAGCAGGCGGGGACAGTCCTACGAGCAGTACTTC.

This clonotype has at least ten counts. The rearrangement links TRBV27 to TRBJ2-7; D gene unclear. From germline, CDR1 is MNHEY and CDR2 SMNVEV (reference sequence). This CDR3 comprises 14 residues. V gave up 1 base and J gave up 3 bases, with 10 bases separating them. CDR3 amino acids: CASSLLPSDYEQYF. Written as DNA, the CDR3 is TGTGCCAGCAGTTTATTACCCAGCGACTACGAGCAGTACTTC.

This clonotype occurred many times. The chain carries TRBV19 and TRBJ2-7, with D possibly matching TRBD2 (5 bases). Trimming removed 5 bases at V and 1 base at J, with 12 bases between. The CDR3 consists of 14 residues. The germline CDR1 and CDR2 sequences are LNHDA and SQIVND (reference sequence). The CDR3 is CASSPSGGSYEQYF. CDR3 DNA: TGTGCCAGTAGTCCCTCAGGCGGGTCCTACGAGCAGTACTTC.

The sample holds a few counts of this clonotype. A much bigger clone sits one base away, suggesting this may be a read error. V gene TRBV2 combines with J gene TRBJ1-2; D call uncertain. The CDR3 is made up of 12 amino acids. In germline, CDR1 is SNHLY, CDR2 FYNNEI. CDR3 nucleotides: TGTGCCAGCAGTGAATCCGGGGATGGCTACATCTTC. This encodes CASSESGDGYIF.

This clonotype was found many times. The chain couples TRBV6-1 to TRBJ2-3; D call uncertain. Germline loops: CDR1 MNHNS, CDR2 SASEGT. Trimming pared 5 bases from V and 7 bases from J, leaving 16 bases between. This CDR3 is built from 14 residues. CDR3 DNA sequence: TGTGCCAGCAGTTTCCAGACCGGCCTCAATACGCAGTATTTT. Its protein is CASSFQTGLNTQYF.

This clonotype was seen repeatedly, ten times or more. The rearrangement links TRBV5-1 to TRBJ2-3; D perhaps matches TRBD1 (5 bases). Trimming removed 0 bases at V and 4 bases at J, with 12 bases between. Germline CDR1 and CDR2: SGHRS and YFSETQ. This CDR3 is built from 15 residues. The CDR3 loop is CASSLDSLGADTQYF. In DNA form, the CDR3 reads TGCGCCAGCAGCTTGGACTCGCTAGGGGCAGATACGCAGTATTTT.

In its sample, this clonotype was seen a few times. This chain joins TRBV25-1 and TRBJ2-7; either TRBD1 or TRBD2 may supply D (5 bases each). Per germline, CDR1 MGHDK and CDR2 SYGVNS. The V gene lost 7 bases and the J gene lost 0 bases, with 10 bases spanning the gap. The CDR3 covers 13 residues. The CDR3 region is CASTRDGSYEQYF. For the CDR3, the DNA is TGTGCCAGCACGAGGGACGGCTCCTACGAGCAGTACTTC.

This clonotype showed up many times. DNA of the CDR3: TGTGCCAGCTCACCACGGGACAGGTCATCCTACGAGCAGTACTTC. This gives the protein CASSPRDRSSYEQYF. The chain couples TRBV18 to TRBJ2-7; 8 bases agree with TRBD1. CDR3 size: 15 residues. V was clipped by 1 base and J by 1 base; unmatched bases: 3. From germline, CDR1 is KGHSH and CDR2 LQKENI.

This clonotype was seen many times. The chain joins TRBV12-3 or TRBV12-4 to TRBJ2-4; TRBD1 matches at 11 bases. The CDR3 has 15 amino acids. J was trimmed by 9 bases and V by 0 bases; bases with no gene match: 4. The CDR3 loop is CASSLAGTGGGIQYF. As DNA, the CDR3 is TGTGCCAGCAGTTTAGCCGGGACAGGGGGGGGCATTCAGTACTTC.

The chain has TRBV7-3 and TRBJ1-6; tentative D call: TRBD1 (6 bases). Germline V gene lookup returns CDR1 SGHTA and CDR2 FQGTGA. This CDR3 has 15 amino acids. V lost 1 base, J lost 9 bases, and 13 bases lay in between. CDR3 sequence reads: CASSLSPRGFSPLHF. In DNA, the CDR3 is TGTGCCAGCAGCTTAAGCCCCAGGGGATTTTCACCCCTCCACTTT.

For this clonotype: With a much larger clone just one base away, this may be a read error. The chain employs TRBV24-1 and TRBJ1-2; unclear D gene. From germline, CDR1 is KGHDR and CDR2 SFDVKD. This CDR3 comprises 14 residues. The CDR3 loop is CATSDFGVNYGYAF. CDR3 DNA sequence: TGTGCCACCAGTGATTTTGGGGTGAACTATGGCTACGCCTTC.

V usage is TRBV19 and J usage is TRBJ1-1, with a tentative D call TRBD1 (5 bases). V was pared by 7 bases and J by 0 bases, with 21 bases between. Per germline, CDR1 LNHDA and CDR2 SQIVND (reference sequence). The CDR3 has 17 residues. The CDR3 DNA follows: TGTGCCAGTATCGTTGGGGGTTATGACGTGGTGAACACTGAAGCTTTCTTT. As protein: CASIVGGYDVVNTEAFF.

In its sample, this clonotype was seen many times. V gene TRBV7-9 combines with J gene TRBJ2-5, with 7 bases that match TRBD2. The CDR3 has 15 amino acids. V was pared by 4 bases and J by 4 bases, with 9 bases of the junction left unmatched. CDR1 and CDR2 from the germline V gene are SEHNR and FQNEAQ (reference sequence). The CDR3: CASSWLAVGVETQYF. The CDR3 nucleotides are TGTGCCAGCAGCTGGCTAGCGGTGGGAGTAGAGACCCAGTACTTC. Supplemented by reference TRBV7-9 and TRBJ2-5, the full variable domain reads DTGVSQNPRHKITKRGQNVTFRCDPISEHNRLYWYRQTLGQGPEFLTYFQNEAQLEKSRLLSDRFSAERPKGSFSTLEIQRTEQGDSAMYLCASSWLAVGVETQYFGPGTRLLVL.

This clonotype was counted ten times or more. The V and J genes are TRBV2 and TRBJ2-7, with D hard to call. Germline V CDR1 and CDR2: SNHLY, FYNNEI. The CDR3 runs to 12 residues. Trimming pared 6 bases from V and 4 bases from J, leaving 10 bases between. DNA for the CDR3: TGTGCCAGCAGCCTCGGAAAGTACGAGCAGTACTTC. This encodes CASSLGKYEQYF.